This T cell receptor (beta chain) was observed in a study of cytomegalovirus exposure and HLA in healthy donors. TCRdb keeps only in-frame clones here, not all; method: immunoSEQ multiplex PCR. The sample lists 67,000 or so clones, around 96% occurring once. Trimming left V 0 bases short and J 4 bases short, with 10 bases between. The germline V gene has CDR1 SGDLS and CDR2 YYNGEE. The CDR3 contains 14 residues. This receptor was taken from a man aged 18 to 30 in good health and CMV-seropositive. The V and J genes are TRBV9 and TRBJ2-5; a possible D gene is TRBD1 (6 bases). The sequencing sample was made of PBMCs. In DNA form, the CDR3 reads TGTGCCAGCAGCGTAGGGGGGCGCGGAGAGACCCAGTACTTC. Protein: CASSVGGRGETQYF.